One T cell receptor (beta chain) is described in this entry. Its antigen is unknown. Per-base qualities were not stored, and no clone one base away is much larger. Taken with the paper, the label for treatment or condition translates to: roughly 11-day PBMC culture with coronavirus spike peptide pools or control peptides (ViraFEST assay). The ViraFEST assay was used in the study, in which antigen-specific T cells were expanded with peptide pools and expanded clonotypes were subsequently identified by TCR sequencing. Positive SARS-CoV-2 PCR tests in the convalescent patients dated from March to December 2020, before Alpha, Beta and Delta variants emerged in the United States. Around 2 million PBMCs per well were cultured in IMDM with roughly 4.8% human AB serum and around 10 IU/ml IL-2, plus 10 ug/ml peptide pools. Half of the culture medium was replaced with fresh IL-2-containing medium on days 3 and 7. After approximately 11 days of culture, CD4+ T cells were isolated by negative selection with the EasySep CD4+ T cell isolation kit. Ficoll-Paque Plus gradient centrifugation was used to isolate PBMCs from whole blood, and the isolated PBMCs were then either used fresh or cryopreserved at -140C. In general, triplicate wells were set up for every culture condition.

The sample belongs to a study of vaccination and CD4 T cells after COVID-19 (dated by TCRdb to about 2022). Study-level background: SARS-CoV-2 positivity had been established in the convalescent patients by nasal swab PCR, and mild disease was recorded in several of these patients and severe disease in one. In the convalescent cohort there were six males and four females, among whom were two Hispanic individuals, seven Caucasians, two Asians and one multiracial person. Participants got two doses of the Pfizer-BioNTech BNT162b2 vaccine (n=8) or two doses of the Moderna mRNA-1273 vaccine (n=2). Post-COVID blood samples were collected from convalescent patients a median of around 100 days after diagnosis, with a range of about 35 to 161 days. Post-vaccine blood samples were collected a median of approximately 77 days after the second vaccine dose, ranging from roughly 13 to 250 days. For stimulating the cultures, overlapping spike peptide pools were used, derived from SARS-CoV-2 as well as from the common cold coronaviruses HCoV-NL63, HCoV-OC43 and HCoV-229E. As controls, cultures received a CEFX viral epitope pool (the positive control), an HIV-1 Nef peptide pool (the negative control), or no peptide at all. In ten to eleven COVID-19 convalescent patients and several infection-naive healthy vaccine recipients, the spike-specific CD4+ TCR repertoire before mRNA vaccination was compared with the repertoire after mRNA vaccination. Study-level results and caveats: Only a relatively small number of convalescent patients were included in the study, and early timepoints following natural infection were not analyzed. Of the vaccine-specific clones found in convalescent patients, nearly all (304 of 307) were mono-reactive for SARS-CoV-2 spike instead of being cross-reactive with common cold coronaviruses. Among convalescent patients, a median about 86% of the SARS-CoV-2-reactive clones seen after vaccination appeared only after vaccination, which suggests priming specific to the vaccine. Although the median number of SARS-CoV-2-reactive clonotypes went up from around 19 after infection to 30 to 45 after vaccination, the increase was not significant.

From the germline V gene, CDR1 is MNHEY and CDR2 is SVGAGI. Including the terminal cysteine and phenylalanine, the CDR3 comprises 15 residues. The only DNA kept is the CDR3, 45 bases in frame from the first base. The V end loses 0 bases and the J end loses 7 bases, and a stretch of 10 bases separates them. Libraries were prepared through PCR. DNA from cultured CD4+ T cells was subjected to TCR sequencing with the Oncomine TCR Beta short-read assay at the Johns Hopkins FTIC core. The QIAamp micro DNA kit was used to extract genomic DNA from the cultured CD4+ T cells. Oncomine TCR Beta libraries from cultured CD4+ T cells were pooled using unique dual indexes and sequenced on an Illumina iSeq 100. As for how the authors treated the data: Non-productive sequences were removed, and CDR3s not starting with C, not ending with F or W, or shorter than 7 amino acids were discarded. Antigen-specific clonotypes were identified with the MANAFEST web application by comparing peptide-stimulated wells with reference and other culture wells. For a clone to be called positive, the clone needed an FDR below 0.05, an odds ratio above 5, and a productive frequency above 0.1% in at least two of three replicate wells. Clonotypes that were significantly expanded in both SARS-CoV-2 spike wells and at least one common cold coronavirus spike condition were defined as cross-reactive. CDR3 homology was assessed with Levenshtein distances (stringdist) and unrooted phylogenetic trees (ape) in R version 3.6.1. The public sequencing data were trimmed at Q25 with fastp and processed into clonotypes with MiXCR by TCRdb, which kept only in-frame beta chains. Every entry covers one CDR3 protein and lists the most common genes and DNA from its rows. For this entry, the V and J calls and clone size follow TCRdb and not the study's own pipeline. This sample is represented by under 15,000 distinct CDR3 sequences; 50% to 55% of them were singletons. Around 15% of the sample is in the top ten clones.

The rearrangement combines TRBV6-5 with TRBJ1-6; D gene: possibly TRBD1, on 6 matching bases. Material for sequencing was CD4+ T cells from blood, cultured in vitro. The sequence was collected from a human donor who had recovered from COVID-19. The CDR3 protein sequence reads: CASSYSGGANSPLHF. The base sequence is TGTGCCAGCAGTTACTCGGGGGGGGCGAATTCACCCCTCCACTTT.